Listed here is a single T cell receptor (beta chain). Its antigen remains unidentified. These data come from a study of memory CD4+ T cells and cytomegalovirus serostatus. Study-wide background: Of the healthy Belgian adults, 9 or 10 were CMV seropositive and 20 to 30 seronegative. Overall study results and limits: The CMV-associated TCR signature appears largely within the CD4+ memory repertoire. Median bootstrapped AUC for CMV status was about 0.96 originally, 0.85 to 0.92 US-trained.

As processed by the authors: Out-of-frame sequences were removed, leaving roughly 2.1 million distinct TCRbeta sequences. The assay was immunoSEQ multiplex PCR, and TCRdb's table has in-frame clones only and misses some. V and J calls plus clone size are reproduced from that table; the DNA served to infer D and trimming. The sample yields about 50,000 clones, 75% to 85% seen once. The V segment lost 0 bases and the J segment 4 bases; nucleotides outside the gene matches: 5. The germline V gene has CDR1 SGDLS and CDR2 YYNGEE. The CDR3 runs 18 residues. Single viable CD3+CD4+CD8-CD45RO+ cells were sorted as the memory CD4+ T cells.

The sequencing input was memory CD4+ T cells from blood. The genes are TRBV9 and TRBJ2-6, with 12 positions matching TRBD2. The sequence was collected from an adult in good health and CMV-seronegative. CDR3 sequence (DNA): TGTGCCAGCAGCGTAGCGACTAGCGGGAGTACGGGGGCCAACGTCCTGACTTTC. It translates to CASSVATSGSTGANVLTF.